The 23 T cell receptor beta chains presented below share a single source sample, sequenced in a study of shared clonotypes between healthy human individuals. Naivety among CD8 cells was defined by CD45RO negativity and positive CCR7 selection, thereby excluding terminally differentiated effector memory CD45RA+ cells. The assay was immunoSEQ multiplex PCR, and TCRdb's table has in-frame clones only and misses some. The table includes hundreds of thousands of clones, 96% detected once. Sequencing was performed on naive CD8+ T cells sorted from blood. The receptors here all came from a woman in her 30s in good health.

CDR3 nucleotide sequence: TGCGCCAGCAGCCAAGCTCCGACAGAAAAACTGTTTTTT. Encoded protein: CASSQAPTEKLFF. J is TRBJ1-4 and V is TRBV4-1; D call uncertain. CDR1 is MGHRA, CDR2 YSYEKL, per germline. V was shortened by 1 base and J by 8 bases, with 8 bases between the two germline ends. This CDR3 has 13 amino acids.

The J gene is TRBJ1-1, the V gene TRBV6-5; D is undetermined. Trimming took off 6 bases at V and 3 bases at J, with 8 bases between the two ends. CDR3 length: 12 amino acids. Germline lookup yields CDR1 MNHEY and CDR2 SVGAGI. The CDR3 bases are TGTGCCAGCAGCCGCGGATACACTGAAGCTTTCTTT. It specifies CASSRGYTEAFF.

The chain carries TRBV27 and TRBJ2-7; TRBD2 matches 9 bases. The junction had 10 bases not matched to a gene; V was cut back by 2 bases and J by 2 bases. Looked up from germline, CDR1 is MNHEY and CDR2 is SMNVEV (reference sequence). The CDR3 is 17 amino acids. This CDR3 is CASSLVRPAGGAYEQYF. DNA for the CDR3: TGTGCCAGCAGTTTAGTTCGTCCGGCGGGAGGGGCCTACGAGCAGTACTTC.

The chain employs TRBV5-5 and TRBJ2-2, with 7 nucleotides matching TRBD2. J gave up 1 base and V 2 bases, and 2 bases lay outside the gene matches. Germline V gives CDR1 SGHKS, CDR2 YYEKEE (reference sequence). The CDR3 has 15 amino acids. The CDR3 DNA reads TGTGCCAGCAGCTTCAAGCGGGAGAACACCGGGGAGCTGTTTTTT. Translation gives CASSFKRENTGELFF.

Of note for this clone: Different DNA sequences within this sample yield the same CDR3. The J gene is TRBJ1-5, the V gene TRBV6-6; 8 bases map to TRBD1. The J segment lost 4 bases and the V segment lost 6 bases, leaving 2 bases of the junction unmatched. CDR3 length equals 13 residues. The germline V gene encodes CDR1 MNHNY and CDR2 SVGAGI (reference sequence). Here the CDR3 reads CASRGQGNQPQHF. The DNA for the CDR3 is TGTGCCAGCAGAGGACAGGGAAATCAGCCCCAGCATTTT.

This chain links TRBV11-2 with TRBJ2-7; D is ambiguous. Trimming removed 5 bases from V and 1 base from J, with 9 bases in between. This CDR3 is built from 13 residues. Germline CDR1 and CDR2: SGHAT and FQNNGV. CDR3 nucleotide sequence: TGTGCCAGCAGCAATGGACCATCCTACGAGCAGTACTTC. This translates into CASSNGPSYEQYF. Based on the CDR3 plus reference TRBV11-2 and TRBJ2-7, the full variable domain is EAGVAQSPRYKIIEKRQSVAFWCNPISGHATLYWYQQILGQGPKLLIQFQNNGVVDDSQLPKDRFSAERLKGVDSTLKIQPAKLEDSAVYLCASSNGPSYEQYFGPGTRLTVT.

The chain links TRBV11-2 to TRBJ2-1, with D possibly being TRBD1 (6 bases). There are 15 residues in the CDR3. Between the trimmed V and J ends, which lost 4 bases and 4 bases, there was a span of 14 bases. Germline CDR1 is SGHAT and CDR2 is FQNNGV. As DNA, the CDR3 is TGTGCCAGCAGCTCCCTAGGGGGAAGATACAATGAGCAGTTCTTC. This gives the protein CASSSLGGRYNEQFF.

The rearrangement joins TRBV1 to TRBJ2-1; the D call TRBD1 from the table was never checked on the DNA. TRBV1 constitutes a pseudogene. The CDR3 length is 16 residues. CDR3 DNA: TGCACCAGCAGCCCAACCGGGACAGGTCCCTACAATGAGCAGTTCTTC. Its protein is CTSSPTGTGPYNEQFF.

The chain combines TRBV29-1 with TRBJ2-1; 8 bases match TRBD1. The CDR3 has 14 amino acids. J lost 10 bases, V lost 4 bases, and 12 bases had no gene match. The germline V gene has CDR1 SQVTM and CDR2 ANQGSEA. The chain's CDR3 is CSVVGTGGPGEQFF. The CDR3 bases are TGCAGCGTTGTTGGGACAGGCGGGCCGGGGGAGCAGTTCTTC.

The DNA of the CDR3 is TGTGCCAGCAGCTTGGACCCGCACGAGCAGTACTTC. Translating gives CASSLDPHEQYF. The chain employs TRBV5-4 and TRBJ2-7; D gene unclear. This CDR3 spans 12 amino acids. V lost 0 bases and J lost 5, with 6 bases in between. Germline V gives CDR1 SGHNT, CDR2 YYREEE (reference sequence).

The chain links TRBV7-9 to TRBJ2-5; 10 nucleotides line up with TRBD1. With V trimmed by 5 bases and J by 6 bases, 6 bases remained unmatched. Germline V lookup: CDR1 SEHNR, CDR2 FQNEAQ (reference sequence). This CDR3 has 14 residues. Here the CDR3 DNA reads TGTGCCAGCAGCCCGGGACAGGGGAGACAGACCCAGTACTTC. This translates into CASSPGQGRQTQYF. Complete variable domain (other parts from reference TRBV7-9 and TRBJ2-5): DTGVSQNPRHKITKRGQNVTFRCDPISEHNRLYWYRQTLGQGPEFLTYFQNEAQLEKSRLLSDRFSAERPKGSFSTLEIQRTEQGDSAMYLCASSPGQGRQTQYFGPGTRLLVL.

The V call is TRBV15, the J call TRBJ2-3; 7 positions match TRBD2. J was trimmed by 0 bases and V by 3 bases; bases with no gene match: 9. The CDR3 covers 17 residues. CDR1 and CDR2 (germline): LNHNV, YYDKDF (reference sequence). The CDR3 region has the DNA TGTGCCACCAGCAGCGCGATTCCTAGCGGAAGCACAGATACGCAGTATTTT. This translates into CATSSAIPSGSTDTQYF.

This clone was counted once. The chain couples TRBV25-1 to TRBJ1-6; 7 nucleotides agree with TRBD1. V dropped 5 bases and J dropped 7; count of bases not matched to a gene: 11. The CDR3 consists of 16 residues. The germline V gene has CDR1 MGHDK and CDR2 SYGVNS. The CDR3 loop is CASSPFLGGQNSPLHF. In DNA form, the CDR3 reads TGTGCCAGCAGTCCGTTCCTGGGGGGACAGAATTCACCCCTCCACTTT.

V and J are TRBV5-1 and TRBJ2-3, with D possibly TRBD1 on 6 matching bases. Deletions cut 4 bases from V and 0 bases from J, with 15 bases between. This CDR3 has 16 residues. CDR1 SGHRS and CDR2 YFSETQ come from the germline V gene. The CDR3 DNA reads TGCGCCAGCAGCCCGGACTGGACAGCTAGCACAGATACGCAGTATTTT. This encodes CASSPDWTASTDTQYF.

The chain couples TRBV11-3 to TRBJ2-5, with 11 bases matching TRBD2. Per the germline V gene, CDR1 is SGHNT and CDR2 is YENEEA. The length of the CDR3 is 16 residues. Trimming at V came to 4 bases and at J to 2 bases, leaving 6 bases not matched to a gene. The CDR3 DNA follows: TGTGCCAGCAGCTCTGGACTAGCGGGCCTACAAGAGACCCAGTACTTC. Translated: CASSSGLAGLQETQYF.

This clone was recorded only once. The chain recombines TRBV5-1 with TRBJ2-5; D uncertain. The germline CDR1 and CDR2 sequences are SGHRS and YFSETQ. V was pared by 5 bases and J by 5 bases, with 4 bases between. The CDR3 has 10 residues. CDR3 loop: CASSWETQYF. Here the CDR3 DNA reads TGCGCCAGCAGTTGGGAGACCCAGTACTTC.

This clone was picked up one time. V gene TRBV19 combines with J gene TRBJ1-1; D unresolved. Germline values: CDR1 LNHDA, CDR2 SQIVND (reference sequence). This CDR3 region has 14 residues. Trimming removed 1 base from V and 3 bases from J, with 9 bases in between. The CDR3: CASSIGTRYTEAFF. Here the CDR3 DNA reads TGTGCCAGTAGTATAGGGACGAGGTACACTGAAGCTTTCTTT.

The chain joins TRBV14 to TRBJ2-7; 8 positions match TRBD2. Per the germline V gene, CDR1 is SGHDN and CDR2 is FVKESK. The CDR3 covers 15 residues. Unmatched junction bases numbered 9, after V lost 1 base and J lost 7 bases. CDR3 nucleotide sequence: TGTGCCAGCAGCCAAGGTATAGGCGGGGGGCGTGAGCAGTACTTC. Residues: CASSQGIGGGREQYF.

The V and J genes are TRBV5-5 and TRBJ2-7; 11 bases are shared with TRBD2. Losses at the gene ends were 3 bases for V and 3 bases for J; bases not matched to a gene: 5. CDR3 length: 15 amino acids. Germline V gene sequence: CDR1 SGHKS, CDR2 YYEKEE (reference sequence). CDR3 sequence: CASSSTSGSVYEQYF. CDR3 nucleotide sequence: TGTGCCAGCAGCTCTACTAGCGGGAGCGTCTACGAGCAGTACTTC.

V usage is TRBV4-1 and J usage is TRBJ2-1, with a tentative D call TRBD2 (6 bases). V lost 6 bases to trimming and J lost 5 bases, with 11 bases between them. CDR3 length: 13 amino acids. Germline CDR1 reads MGHRA; CDR2 reads YSYEKL. The CDR3 here is CASRGGENNEQFF. The CDR3 region has the DNA TGCGCCAGCAGGGGGGGAGAAAACAATGAGCAGTTCTTC.

The chain is built from TRBV19 and TRBJ2-7, with 8 bases fitting TRBD1. The CDR3 runs 13 residues. Germline V gene data show CDR1 as LNHDA and CDR2 as SQIVND (reference sequence). Unmatched junction bases numbered 5, after V lost 5 bases and J lost 5 bases. The DNA for the CDR3 is TGTGCCAGTAGTCCGGGACAGGCGAACGAGCAGTACTTC. It specifies CASSPGQANEQYF.

Regarding this clone: Different DNA sequences within this sample yield the same CDR3. This sequence joins TRBV7-2 and TRBJ2-1; 8 bases align to TRBD2. Germline lookup yields CDR1 SGHTA and CDR2 FQGNSA. V gave up 5 bases and J gave up 1 base; unmatched junction bases: 4. The CDR3 is 15 residues long. CDR3 in amino acids: CASSPGLASYNEQFF. As DNA, the CDR3 is TGTGCCAGCAGCCCCGGACTAGCTTCCTACAATGAGCAGTTCTTC.

The chain links TRBV28 to TRBJ2-7; 7 bases are a match to TRBD1. CDR1 is MDHEN and CDR2 is SYDVKM in the germline V gene. J was trimmed by 0 bases and V by 3 bases; bases with no gene match: 2. The CDR3 has 14 residues. CDR3 coding DNA: TGTGCCAGCAGTTTTACAGGGGACTCCTACGAGCAGTACTTC. It yields the protein CASSFTGDSYEQYF.